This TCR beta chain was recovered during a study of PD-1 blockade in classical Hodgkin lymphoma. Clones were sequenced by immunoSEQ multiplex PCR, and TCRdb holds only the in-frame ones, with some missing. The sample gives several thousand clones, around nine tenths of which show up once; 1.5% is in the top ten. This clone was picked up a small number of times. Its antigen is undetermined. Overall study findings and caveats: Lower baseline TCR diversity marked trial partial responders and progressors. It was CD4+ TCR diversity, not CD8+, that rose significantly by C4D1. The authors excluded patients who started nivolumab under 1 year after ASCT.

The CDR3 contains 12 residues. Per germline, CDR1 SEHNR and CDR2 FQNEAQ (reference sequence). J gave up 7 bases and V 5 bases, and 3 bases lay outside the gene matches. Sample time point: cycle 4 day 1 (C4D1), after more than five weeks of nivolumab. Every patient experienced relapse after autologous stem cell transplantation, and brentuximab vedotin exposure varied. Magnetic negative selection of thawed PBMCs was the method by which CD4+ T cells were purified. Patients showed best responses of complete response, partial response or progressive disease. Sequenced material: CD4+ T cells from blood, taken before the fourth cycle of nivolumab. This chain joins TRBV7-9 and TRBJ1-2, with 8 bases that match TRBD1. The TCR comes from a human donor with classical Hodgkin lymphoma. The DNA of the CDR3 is TGTGCCAGCAGCATTGACAGGGGTGGCTACACCTTC. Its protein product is CASSIDRGGYTF.